A single sample gave rise to the 4 T cell receptor beta chains below, sequenced in a study of cytomegalovirus exposure and HLA in healthy donors. The PCR was carried out with 60 Vbeta primers and 13 Jbeta primers. Produced via immunoSEQ multiplex PCR; TCRdb's table is partial and in-frame only. The sample contains 90,000 to 150,000 clones, about 8.6% of which appear only once. Sequencing was done on a sample of PBMCs. These receptors originate from a woman in her 40s in good health and CMV-seropositive.

This clone occurred a few times. This sequence joins TRBV5-1 and TRBJ2-1; TRBD1 agrees at 11 bases. This CDR3 contains 14 residues. Germline CDR1 SGHRS, CDR2 YFSETQ. Losses at the gene ends were 4 bases for V and 5 bases for J; bases not matched to a gene: 2. CDR3 sequence reads: CASSLDRGHNEQFF. CDR3 bases: TGCGCCAGCAGCCTGGACAGGGGGCACAATGAGCAGTTCTTC.

This clone was counted only a few times. J is TRBJ1-6 and V is TRBV2; D call uncertain. The CDR3 is made up of 16 amino acids. V lost 4 bases, J lost 0 bases, and 10 bases lay in between. Per the germline V gene, CDR1 is SNHLY and CDR2 is FYNNEI. Here the CDR3 reads CASSGESGSYNSPLHF. The DNA for the CDR3 is TGTGCCAGCAGTGGAGAATCGGGCTCCTATAATTCACCCCTCCACTTT.

This rearrangement joins TRBV7-9 to TRBJ1-1; tentative D call: TRBD1 (6 bases). The CDR3 loop spans 14 amino acids. Germline V CDR1 and CDR2: SEHNR, FQNEAQ (reference sequence). V was trimmed by 5 bases and J by 7 bases, leaving 17 bases between them. CDR3 DNA: TGTGCCAGCAGCCTGACCGGGACAAAGGGTGAAGCTTTCTTT. It specifies CASSLTGTKGEAFF.

This clone was picked up a small number of times. The chain links TRBV30 to TRBJ2-1; maybe TRBD2 (6 bases). The V gene lost 1 base and the J gene lost 2 bases, with 6 bases spanning the gap. The CDR3 runs to 13 residues. CDR1 and CDR2 from the germline V gene are GTSNPN and SVGIG (reference sequence). The CDR3 DNA reads as TGTGCCTGGAGTGGGGGGGCCTACAATGAGCAGTTCTTC. Translating gives CAWSGGAYNEQFF.